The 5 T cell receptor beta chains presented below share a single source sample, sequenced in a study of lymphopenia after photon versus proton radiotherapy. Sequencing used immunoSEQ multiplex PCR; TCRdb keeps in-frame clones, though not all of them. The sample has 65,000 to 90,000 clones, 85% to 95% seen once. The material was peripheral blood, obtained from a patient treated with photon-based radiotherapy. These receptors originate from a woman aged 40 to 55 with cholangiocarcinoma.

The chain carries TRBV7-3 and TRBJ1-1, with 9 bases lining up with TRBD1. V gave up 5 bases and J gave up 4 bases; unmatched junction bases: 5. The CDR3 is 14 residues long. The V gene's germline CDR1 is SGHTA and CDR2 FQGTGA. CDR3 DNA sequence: TGTGCCAGCAGCCCGACAGGGGGTCGCACTGAAGCTTTCTTT. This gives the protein CASSPTGGRTEAFF. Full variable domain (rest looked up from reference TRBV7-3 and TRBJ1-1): GAGVSQTPSNKVTEKGKYVELRCDPISGHTALYWYRQSLGQGPEFLIYFQGTGAADDSGLPNDRFFAVRPEGSVSTLKIQRTERGDSAVYLCASSPTGGRTEAFFGQGTRLTVV.

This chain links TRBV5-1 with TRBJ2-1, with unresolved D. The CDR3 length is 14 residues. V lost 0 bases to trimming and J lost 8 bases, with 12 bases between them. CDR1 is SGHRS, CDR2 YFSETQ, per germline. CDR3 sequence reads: CASSLAAIVDEQFF. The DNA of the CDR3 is TGCGCCAGCAGCTTGGCAGCTATTGTAGATGAGCAGTTCTTC.

CDR3 in amino acids: CASSLTGTGEQYF. The CDR3 bases are TGTGCCAGCAGCTTAACCGGGACGGGCGAGCAGTACTTC. V gene TRBV7-3 combines with J gene TRBJ2-7, with D perhaps given as TRBD1 or TRBD2 (5 bases each). CDR1 is SGHTA, CDR2 FQGTGA, per germline. The CDR3 covers 13 residues. Between the trimmed V and J ends, which lost 0 bases and 6 bases, there was a span of 9 bases.

The chain's CDR3 is CAISPSTENYGYTF. The CDR3 DNA sequence: TGTGCCATCAGCCCTAGTACAGAGAACTATGGCTACACCTTC. This rearrangement joins TRBV10-3 to TRBJ1-2; D gene ambiguous. V dropped 6 bases and J dropped 2 bases, with 13 bases sitting between them. In germline, CDR1 is ENHRY, CDR2 SYGVKD. The CDR3 has 14 amino acids.

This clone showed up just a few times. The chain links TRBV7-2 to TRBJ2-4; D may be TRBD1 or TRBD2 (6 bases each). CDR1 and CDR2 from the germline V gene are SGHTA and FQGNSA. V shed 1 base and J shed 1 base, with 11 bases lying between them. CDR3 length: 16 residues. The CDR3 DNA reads TGTGCCAGCAGCTTAGAATGGGGGGCGGCCAAAAACATTCAGTACTTC. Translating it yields CASSLEWGAAKNIQYF.